The 2 T cell receptor beta chains below come from one sample, sequenced in a study of blood T cell repertoires in COVID-19. The protocol was immunoSEQ multiplex PCR, while the TCRdb copy is restricted to in-frame clones and leaves out a portion. The sample includes about 120,000 clones, roughly 90% of them seen just once. Input material: peripheral blood. These receptor sequences come from a man between 65 and 79 years old who had recovered from COVID-19.

The chain recombines TRBV3-1 (or the pseudogene TRBV3-2) with TRBJ2-1, with TRBD1 identical over 8 bases. The trim removed 5 bases at V and 9 bases at J, leaving 3 bases unmatched. The CDR3 spans 12 residues. Germline-derived CDR1 and CDR2 are LGHDT and YNNKEL (reference sequence). CDR3 nucleotides: TGTGCCAGCAGCGGACAGGGTCGTGAGCAGTTCTTC. This encodes CASSGQGREQFF.

This rearrangement joins TRBV5-4 to TRBJ1-4, with D perhaps matching TRBD1 (5 bases). V shed 4 bases and J shed 9 bases, with 22 bases lying between them. Germline CDR1 reads SGHNT; CDR2 reads YYREEE (reference sequence). The CDR3 extends over 16 amino acids. The CDR3 protein is CASSLGGTLGGKKLFF. The CDR3 nucleotides read TGTGCCAGCAGCCTTGGTGGGACCTTGGGAGGGAAAAAACTGTTTTTT. Variable domain in full (rest from reference TRBV5-4 and TRBJ1-4): ETGVTQSPTHLIKTRGQQVTLRCSSQSGHNTVSWYQQALGQGPQFIFQYYREEENGRGNFPPRFSGLQFPNYSSELNVNALELDDSALYLCASSLGGTLGGKKLFFGSGTQLSVL.